These T cell receptor beta chains were read from a single sample in a study of T cells in Graves' hyperthyroidism and ophthalmopathy. TCRdb itself ran the multiplex PCR reads through MiXCR, one entry per CDR3 protein. This table has about 380,000 distinct CDR3 sequences, roughly 20% appearing once. The specimen sequenced was blood. The receptors were gathered from a young man with Graves' ophthalmopathy. Both conserved end residues are part of each CDR3. Each record gives: D gene, V gene, clone size, J gene, CDR3 protein, CDR3 DNA. D genes are given only for firm matches. Size is omitted from some rows. Given values are once, few, many or a class for expanded clones.

d_gene: TRBD2; v_gene: TRBV20-1; abundance: few; j_gene: TRBJ2-5; CDR3aa: CSASFGAGGETQYF; CDR3nt: TGCAGTGCTAGTTTCGGTGCCGGGGGGGAGACCCAGTACTTC
d_gene: .; v_gene: TRBV6-1; abundance: .; j_gene: TRBJ1-1; CDR3aa: CAILESVSQLEAFF; CDR3nt: TGTGCCATCCTGGAGTCCGTGTCACAGCTAGAAGCTTTCTTT
d_gene: .; v_gene: TRBV10-3; abundance: .; j_gene: TRBJ2-7; CDR3aa: CAITSDVYEQYF; CDR3nt: TGTGCCATCACCTCGGACGTCTACGAGCAGTACTTC
d_gene: TRBD1; v_gene: TRBV6-1; abundance: many; j_gene: TRBJ1-2; CDR3aa: CASSGGQGANYGYTF; CDR3nt: TGTGCCAGCAGTGGAGGACAGGGGGCGAACTATGGCTACACCTTC
d_gene: .; v_gene: TRBV12-3/TRBV12-4; abundance: many; j_gene: TRBJ2-1; CDR3aa: CASSANEQFF; CDR3nt: TGTGCCAGCAGCGCAAATGAGCAGTTCTTC
d_gene: .; v_gene: TRBV24-1; abundance: .; j_gene: TRBJ1-2; CDR3aa: CATSVGRNYGYTF; CDR3nt: TGTGCCACCAGTGTTGGGCGCAACTATGGCTACACCTTC
d_gene: TRBD2; v_gene: TRBV27; abundance: .; j_gene: TRBJ2-2; CDR3aa: CASSLISGGFGELFF; CDR3nt: TGTGCCAGCAGTTTAATTAGCGGGGGGTTCGGGGAGCTGTTTTTT
d_gene: .; v_gene: TRBV10-3; abundance: many; j_gene: TRBJ1-2; CDR3aa: CAISDRGLETGYGYTF; CDR3nt: TGTGCCATCAGTGATAGGGGCCTCGAGACGGGGTATGGCTACACCTTC
d_gene: .; v_gene: TRBV5-1; abundance: .; j_gene: TRBJ1-2; CDR3aa: CASSLIGVEGYTF; CDR3nt: TGCGCCAGCAGCTTGATCGGGGTAGAAGGCTACACCTTC
d_gene: .; v_gene: TRBV11-1; abundance: many; j_gene: TRBJ2-2; CDR3aa: CASRSERELFF; CDR3nt: TGTGCCAGCAGGTCCGAGAGGGAGCTGTTTTTT
d_gene: TRBD1; v_gene: TRBV6-2/TRBV6-3; abundance: .; j_gene: TRBJ1-2; CDR3aa: CASSYSDREDYGYTF; CDR3nt: TGTGCCAGCAGTTACTCGGACAGGGAAGACTATGGCTACACCTTC
d_gene: .; v_gene: TRBV2; abundance: many; j_gene: TRBJ1-1; CDR3aa: CASSFEVTEAFF; CDR3nt: TGTGCCAGCAGTTTCGAGGTCACTGAAGCTTTCTTT
d_gene: .; v_gene: TRBV20-1; abundance: .; j_gene: TRBJ1-3; CDR3aa: CSASQGPSGNTIYF; CDR3nt: TGCAGTGCTAGCCAGGGGCCCTCTGGAAACACCATATATTTT
d_gene: .; v_gene: TRBV19; abundance: few; j_gene: TRBJ1-1; CDR3aa: CASTSGGGETEAFF; CDR3nt: TGTGCCAGTACCTCCGGAGGGGGGGAGACTGAAGCTTTCTTT
d_gene: .; v_gene: TRBV5-1; abundance: .; j_gene: TRBJ2-1; CDR3aa: CASSLASVGSYNEQFF; CDR3nt: TGCGCCAGCAGCTTGGCCTCGGTAGGATCCTACAATGAGCAGTTCTTC
d_gene: .; v_gene: TRBV7-9; abundance: few; j_gene: TRBJ1-1; CDR3aa: CASSLEGPGAFF; CDR3nt: TGTGCCAGCAGCTTAGAGGGCCCTGGGGCTTTCTTT
d_gene: .; v_gene: TRBV5-6; abundance: few; j_gene: TRBJ2-2; CDR3aa: CASSSLREDTGELFF; CDR3nt: TGTGCCAGCAGCTCCCTAAGGGAGGACACCGGGGAGCTGTTTTTT
d_gene: TRBD1; v_gene: TRBV15; abundance: .; j_gene: TRBJ1-5; CDR3aa: CATSRGDRDLSAQHF; CDR3nt: TGTGCCACCAGCAGAGGTGACAGGGACCTCTCGGCCCAGCATTTT
d_gene: TRBD2; v_gene: TRBV7-8; abundance: .; j_gene: TRBJ2-5; CDR3aa: CASSATSGRQETQYF; CDR3nt: TGTGCCAGCAGCGCGACCAGCGGGAGACAAGAGACCCAGTACTTC
d_gene: .; v_gene: TRBV27; abundance: .; j_gene: TRBJ2-1; CDR3aa: CASSFGLVDEQFF; CDR3nt: TGTGCCAGCAGTTTCGGCCTCGTGGATGAGCAGTTCTTC
d_gene: .; v_gene: TRBV15; abundance: once; j_gene: TRBJ2-5; CDR3aa: CATSTRGGGETQYF; CDR3nt: TGTGCCACCAGCACCCGAGGGGGAGGAGAGACCCAGTACTTC
d_gene: .; v_gene: TRBV20-1; abundance: many; j_gene: TRBJ1-1; CDR3aa: CSARGGVDTEAFF; CDR3nt: TGCAGTGCTAGGGGGGGTGTCGACACTGAAGCTTTCTTT
d_gene: TRBD2; v_gene: TRBV2; abundance: many; j_gene: TRBJ2-1; CDR3aa: CASSWTSGTYNEQFF; CDR3nt: TGTGCCAGCAGTTGGACTAGCGGGACCTACAATGAGCAGTTCTTC
d_gene: .; v_gene: TRBV19; abundance: few; j_gene: TRBJ2-7; CDR3aa: CASSIGDISYEQYF; CDR3nt: TGTGCCAGTAGTATAGGAGACATCTCCTACGAGCAGTACTTC
d_gene: TRBD1; v_gene: TRBV20-1; abundance: .; j_gene: TRBJ2-1; CDR3aa: CSARGTGVSLYNEQFF; CDR3nt: TGCAGTGCTAGAGGCACAGGGGTTTCACTTTACAATGAGCAGTTCTTC
d_gene: TRBD1; v_gene: TRBV11-2; abundance: many; j_gene: TRBJ1-2; CDR3aa: CASSQLRDRGLDNYGYTF; CDR3nt: TGTGCCAGCAGCCAGCTCCGGGACAGGGGGTTGGATAACTATGGCTACACCTTC
d_gene: .; v_gene: TRBV11-2; abundance: many; j_gene: TRBJ2-3; CDR3aa: CASSLSAQYF; CDR3nt: TGTGCCAGCAGCCTTTCCGCGCAGTATTTT
d_gene: TRBD1; v_gene: TRBV9; abundance: many; j_gene: TRBJ2-7; CDR3aa: CASSVSGGGEQYF; CDR3nt: TGTGCCAGCAGCGTATCAGGGGGTGGAGAGCAGTACTTC
d_gene: TRBD1; v_gene: TRBV3-1; abundance: .; j_gene: TRBJ1-3; CDR3aa: CASSLRDSYLSGNTIYF; CDR3nt: TGTGCCAGCAGCCTCCGGGACAGTTACCTCTCTGGAAACACCATATATTTT
d_gene: .; v_gene: TRBV6-1; abundance: many; j_gene: TRBJ1-4; CDR3aa: CASSPRGGDEKLFF; CDR3nt: TGTGCCAGCAGCCCTCGGGGGGGAGATGAAAAACTGTTTTTT
d_gene: .; v_gene: TRBV4-1; abundance: few; j_gene: TRBJ1-2; CDR3aa: CASSHGGGQAFYGYTF; CDR3nt: TGCGCCAGCAGCCACGGGGGAGGCCAGGCTTTTTATGGCTACACCTTC
d_gene: TRBD2; v_gene: TRBV6-5; abundance: many; j_gene: TRBJ2-1; CDR3aa: CASSYPGLAGGRLDEQFF; CDR3nt: TGTGCCAGCAGTTACCCGGGACTAGCGGGGGGGCGCTTAGATGAGCAGTTCTTC
d_gene: TRBD2; v_gene: TRBV12-3/TRBV12-4; abundance: many; j_gene: TRBJ2-3; CDR3aa: CASRARGRGGWDTQYF; CDR3nt: TGTGCCAGCAGGGCCCGAGGGCGGGGGGGCTGGGATACGCAGTATTTT
d_gene: .; v_gene: TRBV11-2; abundance: many; j_gene: TRBJ2-1; CDR3aa: CASSLHPTWRQLGYNEQFF; CDR3nt: TGTGCCAGCAGCTTACACCCGACCTGGCGACAGTTAGGCTACAATGAGCAGTTCTTC
d_gene: TRBD2; v_gene: TRBV6-1; abundance: few; j_gene: TRBJ2-5; CDR3aa: CASSEGLAGGETQYF; CDR3nt: TGTGCCAGCAGTGAAGGACTAGCGGGGGGGGAGACCCAGTACTTC
d_gene: TRBD2; v_gene: TRBV5-1; abundance: .; j_gene: TRBJ2-3; CDR3aa: CASRRTSGVSADTQYF; CDR3nt: TGCGCCAGCCGCCGGACTAGCGGGGTCAGCGCAGATACGCAGTATTTT
d_gene: .; v_gene: TRBV2; abundance: many; j_gene: TRBJ2-1; CDR3aa: CASSLTETSSYNEQFF; CDR3nt: TGTGCCAGCAGTCTGACGGAGACCAGCTCCTACAATGAGCAGTTCTTC
d_gene: .; v_gene: TRBV20-1; abundance: many; j_gene: TRBJ2-7; CDR3aa: CSATRTNRNEQYF; CDR3nt: TGCAGTGCTACAAGGACAAATCGGAACGAGCAGTACTTC
d_gene: .; v_gene: TRBV4-1; abundance: many; j_gene: TRBJ2-3; CDR3aa: CASSPGTYSTDTQYF; CDR3nt: TGCGCCAGCAGCCCTGGGACGTATAGCACAGATACGCAGTATTTT
d_gene: .; v_gene: TRBV6-5; abundance: few; j_gene: TRBJ1-2; CDR3aa: CASSYSHTYGYTF; CDR3nt: TGTGCCAGCAGTTACTCGCACACCTATGGCTACACCTTC
d_gene: .; v_gene: TRBV4-2; abundance: .; j_gene: TRBJ1-1; CDR3aa: CASSQVEATDTEAFF; CDR3nt: TGTGCCAGCAGCCAAGTTGAGGCTACGGACACTGAAGCTTTCTTT